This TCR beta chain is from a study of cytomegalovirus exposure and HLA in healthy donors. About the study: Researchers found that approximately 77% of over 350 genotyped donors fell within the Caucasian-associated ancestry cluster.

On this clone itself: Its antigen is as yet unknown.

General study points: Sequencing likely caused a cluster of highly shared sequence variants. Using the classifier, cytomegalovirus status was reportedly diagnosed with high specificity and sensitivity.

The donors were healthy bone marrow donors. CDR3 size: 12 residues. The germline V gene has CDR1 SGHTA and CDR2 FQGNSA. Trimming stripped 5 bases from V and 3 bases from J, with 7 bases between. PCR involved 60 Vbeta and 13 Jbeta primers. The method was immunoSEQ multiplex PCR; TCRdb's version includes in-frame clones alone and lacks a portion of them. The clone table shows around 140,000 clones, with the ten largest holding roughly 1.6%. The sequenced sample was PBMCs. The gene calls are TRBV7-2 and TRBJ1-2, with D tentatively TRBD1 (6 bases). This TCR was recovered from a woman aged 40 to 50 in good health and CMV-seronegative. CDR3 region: CASSRTDYGYTF. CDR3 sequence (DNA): TGTGCCAGCAGCAGGACAGACTATGGCTACACCTTC.